Listed here is a single T cell receptor (beta chain). Antigen specificity is unknown. The primer mix had 60 Vbeta and 13 Jbeta primers. Here immunoSEQ multiplex PCR was the method, and the copy in TCRdb shows in-frame clones only, minus some. The sample shows about 60,000 clones, approximately 75% of them seen only once. The data were obtained in a study of cytomegalovirus exposure and HLA in healthy donors. Study information: Approximately 190 million T cells yielded approximately 100 million unique TCR beta sequences, as an earlier analysis found. Overall study results and limits: Across donors, most TCRs were seen rarely, yet some public ones were widespread.

Sequenced material: PBMCs. The origin of this receptor is a woman aged 40 to 49 in good health and CMV-seropositive.

CDR3 nucleotides: TGTGCCTTTTCCGGGACTAGCGGGTTTTTGAGCTCCTACGAGCAGTACTTC. Translation: CAFSGTSGFLSSYEQYF. The V and J genes are TRBV30 and TRBJ2-7; 12 bases line up with TRBD2. V gave up 7 bases and J gave up 0 bases; unmatched junction bases: 13. Germline assignment: CDR1 GTSNPN and CDR2 SVGIG (reference sequence). The CDR3 extends over 17 amino acids.